This T cell receptor (beta chain) derives from a study of CXCR3-negative and CXCR3-positive naive CD8 T cells. Carrying UMI labels, the TRB cDNA libraries were prepared through 5' RACE. TCRdb reworked the 5' RACE reads into one entry per CDR3 protein, no DNA. Recorded here are about 43,000 distinct CDR3 sequences; the top ten clones represent about 10%. Comments on this clonotype: Its target is not known.

Findings of the study overall: Memory CD8+ cells had much lower diversity, and both naive subsets had comparably high diversity. Memory cells diverged, while naive CXCR3-positive and CXCR3-negative cells had similar TRBV-TRBJ usage.

The sample consisted of memory CD8+ T cells from blood. The source is a human donor in good health. Some clones in this sample may be carry-over from other donors' samples.

The CDR3 reads CSVEDPFIRADGYTF. The gene calls are TRBV29-1 and TRBJ1-2. Germline V CDR1 and CDR2: SQVTM, ANQGSEA. The CDR3 spans 15 residues.